Sequencing of this T cell receptor beta chain was carried out in a study of blood T cells in healthy people across ages. Study-level information: Template switching recovered approximately one barcoded beta molecule for every two T cells. Study results and caveats: Long-lived donors had more naive CD4+ cells and higher diversity than aged donors. The donors' CMV status was not determined, possibly confounding changes in expanded clonotypes. There was a strong correlation between TCR beta diversity and naive T cell percentage.

The sample holds many counts of this clonotype. What it recognizes is unknown. V lost 5 bases to trimming and J lost 5 bases, with 12 bases between them. This CDR3 has 13 residues. CDR1 is MDHEN and CDR2 is SYDVKM in the germline V gene. The second PCR ran about 6 to 11 cycles with a sample-barcoded 5' primer and J-beta primers. TCRdb reanalysed the 5' RACE reads using MiXCR and keeps one entry per CDR3 protein. The data contain under 800,000 distinct CDR3 sequences, about 42% of them singletons. This TCR derives from a woman aged 55-70 years in good health. The genes are TRBV28 and TRBJ1-2; tentative D call: TRBD1 (6 bases). Sequenced material: blood. Here the CDR3 DNA reads TGTGCCAGCAGTCGCGACAGGTTTTATGGCTACACCTTC. It specifies CASSRDRFYGYTF.